One and the same sample provided the 9 T cell receptor beta chains below, sequenced in a study of blood T cells in healthy people across ages (dated by TCRdb to about 2015). Libraries were prepared through 5' RACE. Sequencing used an Illumina HiSeq 2500. A second PCR of roughly 7 to 11 cycles was performed with a sample-barcoded 5' primer and a J-beta primer mix. TCRdb reworked the public reads: Q25 trimming with fastp, MiXCR clone assembly, productive beta chains retained. Here each entry gathers all rows of one CDR3 protein and keeps the most common genes and DNA. The sample table holds about 1.5 million distinct CDR3 sequences, of which 40% to 45% were seen once. 4% of the sample is in the top ten clones. Sequences were obtained from blood. The origin of the receptors is a woman aged 18-30 years in good health.

This rearrangement joins TRBV27 to TRBJ2-7, with 7 bases that match TRBD2. From germline, CDR1 is MNHEY and CDR2 SMNVEV (reference sequence). V was clipped by 5 bases and J by 1 base; unmatched bases: 5. This CDR3 comprises 14 residues. CDR3 region: CASSIQAGSYEQYF. In DNA, the CDR3 is TGTGCCAGCAGTATCCAAGCGGGATCCTACGAGCAGTACTTC.

This chain uses TRBV7-2 with TRBJ2-1; 11 nucleotides agree with TRBD2. Trimming removed 6 bases from V and 11 bases from J; junction bases left unmatched: 12. Germline CDR1 and CDR2: SGHTA and FQGNSA. The CDR3 extends over 15 amino acids. The CDR3 DNA is TGTGCCAGCAGGATCGGGTTAGCGGGAGGGCCTAAGCAGTTCTTC. Protein: CASRIGLAGGPKQFF.

V usage is TRBV20-1 and J usage is TRBJ1-5; a possible D gene is TRBD1 (5 bases). Germline lookup yields CDR1 DFQATT and CDR2 SNEGSKA (reference sequence). The CDR3 spans 16 residues. V lost 1 base to trimming and J lost 1 base, with 14 bases between them. CDR3 sequence: CSARGQTPRSNQPQHF. The CDR3 nucleotides read TGCAGTGCTAGAGGACAGACCCCTAGGAGCAATCAGCCCCAGCATTTT.

This clonotype was seen only a few times. This rearrangement joins TRBV30 to TRBJ2-2; TRBD2 matches at 8 bases. The V and J ends lost 0 bases and 3 bases, in that order; junction bases with no gene match: 3. Germline CDR1 and CDR2: GTSNPN and SVGIG (reference sequence). The CDR3 has 15 residues. In DNA form, the CDR3 reads TGTGCCTGGAGTGTCCCGGGGGGGGACACCGGGGAGCTGTTTTTT. This gives the protein CAWSVPGGDTGELFF.

This chain uses TRBV9 with TRBJ2-5; D unresolved. The DNA matches TRBJ2-7 better at its end, which makes the J call doubtful. Germline lookup yields CDR1 SGDLS and CDR2 YYNGEE. The CDR3 length is 14 residues. This chain's CDR3 is CASSVDPTVYEQYF. The DNA for the CDR3 is TGTGCCAGCAGCGTAGACCCAACAGTGTACGAGCAGTACTTC.

V gene TRBV5-6 combines with J gene TRBJ1-5, with D hard to call. This CDR3 has 14 amino acids. Germline assignment: CDR1 SGHDT and CDR2 YYEEEE. Trimming pared 1 base from V and 6 bases from J, leaving 11 bases between. The CDR3 DNA reads TGTGCCAGCAGCTTGCGTGGGTCGGCTCAGCCCCAGCATTTT. Translated, it gives CASSLRGSAQPQHF.

The gene calls are TRBV7-8 and TRBJ1-2; TRBD1 matches at 7 bases. Trimming took 2 bases from V and 9 from J; bases not matched to a gene: 3. The CDR3 has 12 amino acids. Germline assignment: CDR1 SGHVS and CDR2 FQNEAQ. In nucleotides, the CDR3 is TGTGCCAGCAGCTTAAACAGGGGACGCTACACCTTC. Amino acids: CASSLNRGRYTF.

This clonotype turned up a few times. The junction does not match germline at one end; this may be a read error. The chain couples TRBV3-1 to TRBJ2-1, with unresolved D. Germline V gene lookup returns CDR1 LGHDT and CDR2 YNNKEL (reference sequence). The CDR3 spans 13 residues. In nucleotides, the CDR3 is TGCGCCAGCAGCCAAGTCGGCTACAATGAGCAGTTCTTC. Residues: CASSQVGYNEQFF.

The rearrangement links TRBV7-2 to TRBJ2-1, with D unresolved. This CDR3 has 13 residues. The V end lost 1 base, the J end lost 5 bases, and 6 bases lay between the germline ends. CDR1 and CDR2 from the germline V gene are SGHTA and FQGNSA. CDR3: CASSLVFHNEQFF. DNA for the CDR3: TGTGCCAGCAGCTTAGTCTTCCACAATGAGCAGTTCTTC.